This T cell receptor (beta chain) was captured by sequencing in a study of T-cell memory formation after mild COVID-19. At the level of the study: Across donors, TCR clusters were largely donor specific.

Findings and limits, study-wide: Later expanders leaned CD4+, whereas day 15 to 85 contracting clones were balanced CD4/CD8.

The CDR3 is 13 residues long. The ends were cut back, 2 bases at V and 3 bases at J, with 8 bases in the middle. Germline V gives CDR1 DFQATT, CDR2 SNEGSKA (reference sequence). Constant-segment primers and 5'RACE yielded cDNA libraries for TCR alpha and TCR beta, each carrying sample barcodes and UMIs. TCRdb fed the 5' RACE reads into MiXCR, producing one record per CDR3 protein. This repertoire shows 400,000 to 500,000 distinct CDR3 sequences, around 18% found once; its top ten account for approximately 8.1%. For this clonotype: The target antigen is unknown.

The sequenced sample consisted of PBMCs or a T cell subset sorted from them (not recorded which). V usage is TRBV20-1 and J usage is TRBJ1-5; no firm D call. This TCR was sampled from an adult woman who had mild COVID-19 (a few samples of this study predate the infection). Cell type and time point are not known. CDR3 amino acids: CSARRGLNQPQHF. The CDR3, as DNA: TGCAGTGCTAGACGCGGACTCAATCAGCCCCAGCATTTT.